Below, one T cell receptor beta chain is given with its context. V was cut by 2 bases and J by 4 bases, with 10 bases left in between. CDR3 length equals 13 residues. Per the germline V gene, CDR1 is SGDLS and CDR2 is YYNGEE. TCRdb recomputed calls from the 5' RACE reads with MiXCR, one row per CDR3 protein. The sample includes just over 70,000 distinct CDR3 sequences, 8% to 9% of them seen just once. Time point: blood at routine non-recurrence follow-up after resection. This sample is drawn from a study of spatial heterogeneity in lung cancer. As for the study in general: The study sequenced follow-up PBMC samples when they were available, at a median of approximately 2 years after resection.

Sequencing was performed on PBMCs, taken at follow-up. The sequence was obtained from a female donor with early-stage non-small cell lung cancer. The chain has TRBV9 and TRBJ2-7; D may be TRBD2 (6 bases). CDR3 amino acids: CASSVGSQYEQYF. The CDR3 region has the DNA TGTGCCAGCAGCGTCGGGAGTCAATACGAGCAGTACTTC.